The TCR beta chain described here comes from a study of CD8+ T cells in alopecia areata. Germline V gene lookup returns CDR1 SQVTM and CDR2 ANQGSEA. V shed 7 bases, J shed 3 bases, and the junction held 4 bases outside the gene matches. The CDR3 runs to 13 residues. cDNA serving as the sequencing template came from extracted, reverse transcribed RNA. Some clones are missing from TCRdb's copy, which holds only in-frame ones; the method was immunoSEQ multiplex PCR. The table records 170,000 or so clones, less than 70% of them present only once. The treatment here: oral pan-JAK inhibitor, 5-10 mg twice daily.

The origin of this receptor is a human donor with alopecia areata. The sample here was CD4+ T cells sorted from blood, taken at week 4, from a patient treated with tofacitinib. The chain carries TRBV29-1 and TRBJ2-1; 9 bases line up with TRBD2. The CDR3 nucleotides are TGCAGCGCGAGCGGGGGGTTCTACAATGAGCAGTTCTTC. Translated: CSASGGFYNEQFF.